This T cell receptor beta chain came from a study of blood T cell repertoires in COVID-19. Across the whole study: There were acute and convalescent COVID-19 samples, and they came from the United States, Italy and Spain.

TCRdb's copy holds only in-frame clones and misses some; the assay was immunoSEQ multiplex PCR. This table has some 90,000 clones, 81% appearing once. Trimming pared 2 bases from V and 7 bases from J, leaving 9 bases between. Per the germline V gene, CDR1 is MNHEY and CDR2 is SVGAGI. The CDR3 is 13 residues long. The chain combines TRBV6-5 with TRBJ1-3; D possibly corresponds to TRBD1 (5 bases). Sequencing was done on a sample of peripheral blood. This TCR derives from a man in his 60s with acute or convalescent COVID-19. CDR3 nucleotides: TGTGCCAGCAGTTACGGGGGGGGGAACACCATATATTTT. Encoded protein: CASSYGGGNTIYF.